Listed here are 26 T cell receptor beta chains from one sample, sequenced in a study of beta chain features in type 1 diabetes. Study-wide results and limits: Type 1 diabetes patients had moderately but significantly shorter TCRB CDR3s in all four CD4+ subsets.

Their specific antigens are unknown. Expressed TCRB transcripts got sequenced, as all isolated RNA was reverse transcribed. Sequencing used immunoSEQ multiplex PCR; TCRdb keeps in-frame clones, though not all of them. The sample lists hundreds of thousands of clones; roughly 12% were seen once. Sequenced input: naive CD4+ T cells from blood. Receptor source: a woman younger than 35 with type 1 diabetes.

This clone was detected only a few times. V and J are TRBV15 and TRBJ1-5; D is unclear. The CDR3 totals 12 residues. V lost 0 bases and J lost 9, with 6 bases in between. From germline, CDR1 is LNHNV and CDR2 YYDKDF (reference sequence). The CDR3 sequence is CATSRDFRPQHF. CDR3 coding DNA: TGTGCCACCAGCAGAGATTTTAGGCCCCAGCATTTT.

The CDR3: CASSLGQGIGETQYF. Here the CDR3 DNA reads TGTGCCAGCAGCTTAGGGCAGGGGATTGGAGAGACCCAGTACTTC. The chain is built from TRBV13 and TRBJ2-5, with a weak D call TRBD1 (6 bases). The CDR3 totals 15 residues. Per the germline V gene, CDR1 is PRHDT and CDR2 is FYEKMQ (reference sequence). Trimming stripped 0 bases from V and 4 bases from J, with 12 bases between.

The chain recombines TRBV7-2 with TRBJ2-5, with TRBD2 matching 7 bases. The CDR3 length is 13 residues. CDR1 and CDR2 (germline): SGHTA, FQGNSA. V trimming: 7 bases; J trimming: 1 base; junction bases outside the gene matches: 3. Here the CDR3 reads CASTREAQETQYF. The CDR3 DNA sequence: TGTGCCAGCACACGGGAGGCCCAAGAGACCCAGTACTTC.

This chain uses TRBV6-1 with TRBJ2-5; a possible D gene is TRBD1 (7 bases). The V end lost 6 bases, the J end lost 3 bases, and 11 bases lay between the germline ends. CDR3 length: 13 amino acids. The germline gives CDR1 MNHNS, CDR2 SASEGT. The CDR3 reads CASRARGEETQYF. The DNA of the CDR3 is TGTGCCAGCAGGGCCAGGGGGGAAGAGACCCAGTACTTC.

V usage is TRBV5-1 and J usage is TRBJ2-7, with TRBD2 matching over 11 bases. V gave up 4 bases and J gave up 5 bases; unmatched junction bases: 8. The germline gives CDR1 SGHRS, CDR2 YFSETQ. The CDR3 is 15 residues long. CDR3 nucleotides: TGCGCCAGCAGCCCGACACTAGCGGGAGCCAACGAGCAGTACTTC. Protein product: CASSPTLAGANEQYF.

The CDR3 nucleotides are TGTGCCAGCAGCTTAGTTCAGAGCACAGATACGCAGTATTTT. The encoded protein is CASSLVQSTDTQYF. The chain is built from TRBV7-9 and TRBJ2-3, with D uncertain. The CDR3 has 14 residues. The germline gives CDR1 SEHNR, CDR2 FQNEAQ (reference sequence). V lost 1 base and J lost 0, with 5 bases in between.

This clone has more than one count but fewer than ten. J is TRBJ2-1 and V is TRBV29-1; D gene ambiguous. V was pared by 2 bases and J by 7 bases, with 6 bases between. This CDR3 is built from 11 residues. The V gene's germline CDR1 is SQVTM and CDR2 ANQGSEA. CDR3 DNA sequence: TGCAGCGTTGAATTCCGGAATGAGCAGTTCTTC. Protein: CSVEFRNEQFF.

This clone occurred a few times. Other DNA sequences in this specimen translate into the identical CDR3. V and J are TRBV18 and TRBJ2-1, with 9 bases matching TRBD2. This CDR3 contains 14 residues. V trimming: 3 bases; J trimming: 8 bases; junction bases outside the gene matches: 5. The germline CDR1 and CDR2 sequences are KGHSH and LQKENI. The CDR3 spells CASSPTAGGDEQFF. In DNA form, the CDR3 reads TGTGCCAGCTCACCTACAGCGGGAGGTGATGAGCAGTTCTTC. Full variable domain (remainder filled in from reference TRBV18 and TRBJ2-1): NAGVMQNPRHLVRRRGQEARLRCSPMKGHSHVYWYRQLPEEGLKFMVYLQKENIIDESGMPKERFSAEFPKEGPSILRIQQVVRGDSAAYFCASSPTAGGDEQFFGPGTRLTVL.

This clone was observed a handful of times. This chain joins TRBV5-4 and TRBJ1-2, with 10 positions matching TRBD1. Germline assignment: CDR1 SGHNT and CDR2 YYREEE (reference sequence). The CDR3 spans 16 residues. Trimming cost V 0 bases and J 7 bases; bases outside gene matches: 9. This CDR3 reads CASSLERQGADGGYTF. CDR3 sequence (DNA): TGTGCCAGCAGCTTGGAAAGACAGGGGGCGGATGGTGGCTACACCTTC.

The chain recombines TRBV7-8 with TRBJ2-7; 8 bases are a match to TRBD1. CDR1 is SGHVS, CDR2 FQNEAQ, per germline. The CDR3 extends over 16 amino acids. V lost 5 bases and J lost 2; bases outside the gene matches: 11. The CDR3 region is CASSPGSGQATYEQYF. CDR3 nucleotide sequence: TGTGCCAGCAGCCCAGGTTCGGGACAGGCGACCTACGAGCAGTACTTC.

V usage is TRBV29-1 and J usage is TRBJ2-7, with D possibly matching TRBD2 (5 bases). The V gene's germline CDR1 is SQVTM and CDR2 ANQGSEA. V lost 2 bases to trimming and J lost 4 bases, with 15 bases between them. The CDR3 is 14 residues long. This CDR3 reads CSVEFSTIGYEQYF. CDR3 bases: TGCAGCGTTGAATTTTCGACTATCGGATACGAGCAGTACTTC.

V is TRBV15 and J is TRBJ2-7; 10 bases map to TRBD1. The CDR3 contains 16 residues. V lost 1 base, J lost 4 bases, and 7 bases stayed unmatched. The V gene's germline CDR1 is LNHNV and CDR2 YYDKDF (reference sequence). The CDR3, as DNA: TGTGCCACCAGCAGAGGAGGACAGGGGGAGGGATACGAGCAGTACTTC. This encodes CATSRGGQGEGYEQYF. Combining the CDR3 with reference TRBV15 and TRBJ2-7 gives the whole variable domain DAMVIQNPRYQVTQFGKPVTLSCSQTLNHNVMYWYQQKSSQAPKLLFHYYDKDFNNEADTPDNFQSRRPNTSFCFLDIRSPGLGDTAMYLCATSRGGQGEGYEQYFGPGTRLTVT.

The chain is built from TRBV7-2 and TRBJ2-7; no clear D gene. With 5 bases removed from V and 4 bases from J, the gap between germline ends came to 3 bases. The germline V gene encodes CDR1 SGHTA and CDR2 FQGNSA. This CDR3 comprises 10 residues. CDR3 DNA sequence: TGTGCCAGCAGCCATTACGAGCAGTACTTC. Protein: CASSHYEQYF.

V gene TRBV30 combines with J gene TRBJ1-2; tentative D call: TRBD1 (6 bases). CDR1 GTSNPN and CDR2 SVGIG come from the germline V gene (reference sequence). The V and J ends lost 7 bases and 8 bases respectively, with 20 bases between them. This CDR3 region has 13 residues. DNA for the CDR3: TGTGCCTTTAACAGGGATATCCCCCGGGGCTACACCTTC. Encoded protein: CAFNRDIPRGYTF.

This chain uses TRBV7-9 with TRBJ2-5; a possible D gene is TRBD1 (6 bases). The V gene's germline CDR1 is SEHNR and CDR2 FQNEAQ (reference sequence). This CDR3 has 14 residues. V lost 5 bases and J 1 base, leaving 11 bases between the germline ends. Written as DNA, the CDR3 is TGTGCCAGCAGCCTCATGGACAGCCAAGAGACCCAGTACTTC. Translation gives CASSLMDSQETQYF.

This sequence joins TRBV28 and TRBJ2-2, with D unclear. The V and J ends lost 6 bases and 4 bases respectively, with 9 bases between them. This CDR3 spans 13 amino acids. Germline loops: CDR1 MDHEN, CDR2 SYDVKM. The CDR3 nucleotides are TGTGCCAGCAGACAGCCGGTCACCGGGGAGCTGTTTTTT. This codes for CASRQPVTGELFF.

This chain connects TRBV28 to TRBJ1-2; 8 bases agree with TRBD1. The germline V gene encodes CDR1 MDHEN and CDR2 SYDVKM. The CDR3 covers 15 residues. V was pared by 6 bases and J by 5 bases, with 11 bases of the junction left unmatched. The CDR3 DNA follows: TGTGCCAGCAGAAAGGCCGCAGGGGGCTGGTATGGCTACACCTTC. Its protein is CASRKAAGGWYGYTF.

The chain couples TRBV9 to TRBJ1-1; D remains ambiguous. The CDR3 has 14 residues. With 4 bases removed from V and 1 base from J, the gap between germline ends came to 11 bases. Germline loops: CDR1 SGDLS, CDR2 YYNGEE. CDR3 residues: CASSPFVANTEAFF. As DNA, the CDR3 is TGTGCCAGCAGCCCCTTCGTGGCGAACACTGAAGCTTTCTTT. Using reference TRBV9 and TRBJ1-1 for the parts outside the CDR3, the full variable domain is DSGVTQTPKHLITATGQRVTLRCSPRSGDLSVYWYQQSLDQGLQFLIQYYNGEERAKGNILERFSAQQFPDLHSELNLSSLELGDSALYFCASSPFVANTEAFFGQGTRLTVV.

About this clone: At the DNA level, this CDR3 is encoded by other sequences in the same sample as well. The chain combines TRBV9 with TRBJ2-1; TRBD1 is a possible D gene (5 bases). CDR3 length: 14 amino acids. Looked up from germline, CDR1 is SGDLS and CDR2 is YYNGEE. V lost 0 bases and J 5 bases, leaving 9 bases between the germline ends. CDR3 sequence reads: CASSVVGRDNEQFF. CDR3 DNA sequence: TGTGCCAGCAGCGTAGTGGGCAGGGACAATGAGCAGTTCTTC.

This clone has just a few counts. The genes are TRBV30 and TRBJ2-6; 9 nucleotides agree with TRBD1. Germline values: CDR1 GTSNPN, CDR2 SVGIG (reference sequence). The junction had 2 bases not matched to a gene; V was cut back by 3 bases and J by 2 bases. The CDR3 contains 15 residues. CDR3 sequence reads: CAWRGQGAGANVLTF. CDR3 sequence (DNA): TGTGCCTGGAGGGGACAGGGAGCTGGGGCCAACGTCCTGACTTTC.

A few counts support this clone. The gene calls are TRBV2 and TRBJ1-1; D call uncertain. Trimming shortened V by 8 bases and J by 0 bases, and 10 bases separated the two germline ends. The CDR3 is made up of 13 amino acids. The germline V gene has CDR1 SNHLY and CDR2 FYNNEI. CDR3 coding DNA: TGTGCCAGCGGAACAGATATGAACACTGAAGCTTTCTTT. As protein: CASGTDMNTEAFF.

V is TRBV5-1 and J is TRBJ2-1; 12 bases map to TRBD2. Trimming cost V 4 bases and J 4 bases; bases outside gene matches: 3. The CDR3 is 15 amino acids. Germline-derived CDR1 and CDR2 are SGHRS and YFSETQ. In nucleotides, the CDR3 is TGCGCCAGCAGCCCAACTAGCGGGGGGTACAATGAGCAGTTCTTC. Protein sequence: CASSPTSGGYNEQFF.

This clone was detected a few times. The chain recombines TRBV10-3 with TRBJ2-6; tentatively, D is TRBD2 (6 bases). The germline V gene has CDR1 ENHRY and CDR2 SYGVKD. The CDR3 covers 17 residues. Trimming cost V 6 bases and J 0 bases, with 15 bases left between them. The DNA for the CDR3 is TGTGCCATCAGAACCGGGACGGGAGTCTCTGGGGCCAACGTCCTGACTTTC. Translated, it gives CAIRTGTGVSGANVLTF.

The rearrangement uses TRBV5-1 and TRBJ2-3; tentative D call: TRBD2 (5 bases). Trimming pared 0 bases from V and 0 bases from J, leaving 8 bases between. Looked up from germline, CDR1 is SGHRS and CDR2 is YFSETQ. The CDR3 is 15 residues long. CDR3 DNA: TGCGCCAGCAGCTTGGTATCGGGGAGCACAGATACGCAGTATTTT. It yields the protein CASSLVSGSTDTQYF.

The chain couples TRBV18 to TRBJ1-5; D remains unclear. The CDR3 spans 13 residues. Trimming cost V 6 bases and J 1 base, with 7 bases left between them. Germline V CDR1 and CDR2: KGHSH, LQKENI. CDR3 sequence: CASSPTSNQPQHF. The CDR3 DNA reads TGTGCCAGCTCCCCGACAAGCAATCAGCCCCAGCATTTT.

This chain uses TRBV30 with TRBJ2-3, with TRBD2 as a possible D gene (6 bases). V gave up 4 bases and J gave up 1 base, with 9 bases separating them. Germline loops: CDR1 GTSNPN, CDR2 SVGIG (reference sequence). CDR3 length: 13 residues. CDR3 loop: CAWTRGRTDTQYF. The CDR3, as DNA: TGTGCCTGGACGCGGGGCCGCACAGATACGCAGTATTTT.